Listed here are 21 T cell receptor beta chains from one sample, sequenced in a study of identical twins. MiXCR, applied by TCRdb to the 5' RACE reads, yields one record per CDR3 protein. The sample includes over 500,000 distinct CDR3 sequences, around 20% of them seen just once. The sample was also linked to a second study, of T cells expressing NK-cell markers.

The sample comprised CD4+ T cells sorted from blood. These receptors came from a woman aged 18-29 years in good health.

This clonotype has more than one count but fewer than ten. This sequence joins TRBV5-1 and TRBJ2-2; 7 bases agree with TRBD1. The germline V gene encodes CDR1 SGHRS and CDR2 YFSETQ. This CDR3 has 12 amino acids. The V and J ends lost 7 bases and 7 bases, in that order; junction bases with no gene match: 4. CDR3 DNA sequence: TGCGCCAGCGGAACAGGGGTCGGGGAGCTGTTTTTT. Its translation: CASGTGVGELFF.

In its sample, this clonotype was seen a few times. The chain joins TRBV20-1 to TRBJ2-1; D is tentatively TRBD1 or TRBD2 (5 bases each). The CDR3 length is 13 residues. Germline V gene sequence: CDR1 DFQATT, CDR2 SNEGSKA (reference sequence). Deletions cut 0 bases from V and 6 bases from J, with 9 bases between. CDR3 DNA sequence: TGCAGTGCTAGAGACATGAGGGGCAATGAGCAGTTCTTC. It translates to CSARDMRGNEQFF.

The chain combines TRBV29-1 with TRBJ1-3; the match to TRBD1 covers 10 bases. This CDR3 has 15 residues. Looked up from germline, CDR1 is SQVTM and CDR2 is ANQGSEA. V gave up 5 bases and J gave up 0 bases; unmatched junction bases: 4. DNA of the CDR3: TGCAGCGTTATGGACAGGGGGAGCTCTGGAAACACCATATATTTT. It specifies CSVMDRGSSGNTIYF.

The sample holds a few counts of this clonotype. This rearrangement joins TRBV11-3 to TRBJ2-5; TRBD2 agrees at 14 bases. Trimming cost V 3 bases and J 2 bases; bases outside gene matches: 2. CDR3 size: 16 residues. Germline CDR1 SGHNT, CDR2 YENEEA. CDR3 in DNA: TGTGCCAGCAGCTTGGGACTAGCGGGGGCACAAGAGACCCAGTACTTC. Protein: CASSLGLAGAQETQYF.

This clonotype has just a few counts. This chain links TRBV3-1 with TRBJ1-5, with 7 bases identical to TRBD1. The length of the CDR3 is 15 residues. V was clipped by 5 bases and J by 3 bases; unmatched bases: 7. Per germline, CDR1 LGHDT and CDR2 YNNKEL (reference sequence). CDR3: CASSAETGSNQPQHF. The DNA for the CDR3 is TGTGCCAGCAGCGCCGAGACAGGGTCCAATCAGCCCCAGCATTTT.

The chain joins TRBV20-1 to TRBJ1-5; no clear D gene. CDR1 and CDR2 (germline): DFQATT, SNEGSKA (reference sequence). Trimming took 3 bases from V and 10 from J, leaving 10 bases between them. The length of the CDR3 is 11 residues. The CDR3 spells CSARVGIPQHF. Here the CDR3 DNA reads TGCAGTGCTAGGGTAGGGATACCCCAGCATTTT.

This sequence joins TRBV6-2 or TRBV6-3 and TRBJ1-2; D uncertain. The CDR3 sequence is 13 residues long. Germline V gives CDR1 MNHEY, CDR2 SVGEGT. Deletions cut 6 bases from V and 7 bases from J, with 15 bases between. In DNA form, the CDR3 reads TGTGCCAGCAGACTCCGGACGGTGGGTGGCTACACCTTC. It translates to CASRLRTVGGYTF.

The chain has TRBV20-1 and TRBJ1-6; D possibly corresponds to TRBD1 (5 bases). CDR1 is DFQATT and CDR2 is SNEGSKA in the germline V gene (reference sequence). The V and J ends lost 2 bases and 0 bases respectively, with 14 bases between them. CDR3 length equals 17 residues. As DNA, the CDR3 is TGCAGTGCTAGAAGCAGGGCCCATAGCTCCTATAATTCACCCCTCCACTTT. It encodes CSARSRAHSSYNSPLHF.

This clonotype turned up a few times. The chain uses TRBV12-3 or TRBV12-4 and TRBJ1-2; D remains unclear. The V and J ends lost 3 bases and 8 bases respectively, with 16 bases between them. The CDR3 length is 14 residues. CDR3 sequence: CASSFPGRTWGYTF. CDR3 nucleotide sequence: TGTGCCAGCAGTTTCCCCGGCAGGACGTGGGGCTACACCTTC.

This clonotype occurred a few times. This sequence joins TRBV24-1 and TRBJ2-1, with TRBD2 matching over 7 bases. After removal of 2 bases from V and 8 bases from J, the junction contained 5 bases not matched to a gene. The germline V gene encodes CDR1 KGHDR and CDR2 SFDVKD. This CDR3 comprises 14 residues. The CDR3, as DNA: TGTGCCACCAGTGATTCATTAGCGGGCGATGAGCAGTTCTTC. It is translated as CATSDSLAGDEQFF.

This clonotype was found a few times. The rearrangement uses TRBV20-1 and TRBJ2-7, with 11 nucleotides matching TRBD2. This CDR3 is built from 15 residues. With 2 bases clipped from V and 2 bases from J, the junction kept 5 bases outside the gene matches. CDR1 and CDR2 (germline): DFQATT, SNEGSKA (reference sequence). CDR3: CSARSRGLAAYEQYF. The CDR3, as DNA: TGCAGTGCTAGAAGTCGGGGACTAGCGGCCTACGAGCAGTACTTC.

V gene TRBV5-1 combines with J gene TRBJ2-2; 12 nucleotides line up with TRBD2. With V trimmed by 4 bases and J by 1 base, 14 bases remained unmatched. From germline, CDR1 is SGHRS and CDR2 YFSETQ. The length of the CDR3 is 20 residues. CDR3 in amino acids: CASSPFGLAGTFVNTGELFF. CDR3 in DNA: TGCGCCAGCAGCCCTTTTGGACTAGCGGGGACCTTCGTGAACACCGGGGAGCTGTTTTTT.

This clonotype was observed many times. The CDR3, as DNA: TGCGCCAGCAGCCGCGAGGGTCGGGGGGTCACCGAGCAGTACTTC. Amino acid sequence: CASSREGRGVTEQYF. This chain links TRBV5-1 with TRBJ2-7; 7 bases line up with TRBD2. This CDR3 has 15 amino acids. Trimming took 4 bases from V and 6 from J; bases not matched to a gene: 13. Germline V gene data show CDR1 as SGHRS and CDR2 as YFSETQ. Together with reference TRBV5-1 and TRBJ2-7, the CDR3 gives the full variable domain: KAGVTQTPRYLIKTRGQQVTLSCSPISGHRSVSWYQQTPGQGLQFLFEYFSETQRNKGNFPGRFSGRQFSNSRSEMNVSTLELGDSALYLCASSREGRGVTEQYFGPGTRLTVT.

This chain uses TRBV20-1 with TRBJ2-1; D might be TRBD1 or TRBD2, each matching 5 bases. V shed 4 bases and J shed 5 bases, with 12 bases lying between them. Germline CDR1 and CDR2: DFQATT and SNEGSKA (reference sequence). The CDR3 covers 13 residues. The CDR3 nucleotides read TGCAGTGCTATGCAGCGGACAAACAATGAGCAGTTCTTC. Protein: CSAMQRTNNEQFF.

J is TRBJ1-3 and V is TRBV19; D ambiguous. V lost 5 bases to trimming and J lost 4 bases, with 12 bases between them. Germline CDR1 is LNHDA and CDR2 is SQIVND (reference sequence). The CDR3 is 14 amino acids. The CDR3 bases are TGTGCCAGTAGTCCCCCGGATCGCGGAAACACCATATATTTT. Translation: CASSPPDRGNTIYF.

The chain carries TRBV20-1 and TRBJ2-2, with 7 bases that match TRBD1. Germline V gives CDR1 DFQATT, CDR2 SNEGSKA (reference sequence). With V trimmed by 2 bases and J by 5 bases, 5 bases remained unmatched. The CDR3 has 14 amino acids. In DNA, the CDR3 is TGCAGTGCTAGAAAGGGGGCGGGTACCGGGGAGCTGTTTTTT. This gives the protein CSARKGAGTGELFF.

This CDR3 is CASGPRPGQRTDTQYF. CDR3 coding DNA: TGTGCTAGTGGACCTCGACCGGGACAGCGCACAGATACGCAGTATTTT. This chain links TRBV12-5 with TRBJ2-3; 7 bases line up with TRBD1. Germline V gene sequence: CDR1 LGHNT, CDR2 FRNRAP. This CDR3 region has 16 residues. V shed 6 bases and J 1 base; nucleotides not matched to a gene: 10.

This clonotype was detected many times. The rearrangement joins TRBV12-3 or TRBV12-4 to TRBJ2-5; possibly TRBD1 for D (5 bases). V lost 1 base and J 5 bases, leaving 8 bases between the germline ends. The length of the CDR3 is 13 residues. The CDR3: CASSLEGWETQYF. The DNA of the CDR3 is TGTGCCAGCAGTTTAGAGGGGTGGGAGACCCAGTACTTC.

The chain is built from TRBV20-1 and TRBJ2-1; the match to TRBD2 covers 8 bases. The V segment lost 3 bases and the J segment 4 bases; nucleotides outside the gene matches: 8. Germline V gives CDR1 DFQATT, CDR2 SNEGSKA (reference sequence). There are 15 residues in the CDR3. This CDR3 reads CSASLSLAGYNEQFF. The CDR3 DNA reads TGCAGTGCTAGCCTCTCGCTAGCGGGTTACAATGAGCAGTTCTTC.

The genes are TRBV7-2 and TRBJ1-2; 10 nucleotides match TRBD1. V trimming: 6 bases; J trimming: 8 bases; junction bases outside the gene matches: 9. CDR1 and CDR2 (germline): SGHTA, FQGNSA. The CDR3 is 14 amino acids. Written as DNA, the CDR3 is TGTGCCAGCAGGAAGACAGGGGGCTCGGAGGGCTACACCTTC. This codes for CASRKTGGSEGYTF.

CDR3 nucleotide sequence: TGCGCCAGCAGCTTGAGTCGCGGGGTGGTGACCCAGTACTTC. This sequence encodes CASSLSRGVVTQYF. The chain uses TRBV5-1 and TRBJ2-5; TRBD2 is a possible D gene (6 bases). The CDR3 runs 14 residues. CDR1 and CDR2 (germline): SGHRS, YFSETQ. The V and J ends lost 1 base and 7 bases respectively, with 14 bases between them.